This T cell receptor (beta chain) was observed in a study of blood T cell repertoires in COVID-19. At the level of the study: Nucleic acid was either cDNA or gDNA, and it came from T cells, B-cell-depleted T cells, or PBMCs.

Authors' methods: Scientists estimated how many nucleated cells there were by amplifying reference gene primers. Sequenced by immunoSEQ multiplex PCR; TCRdb stores in-frame clones only, minus some. V and J calls and clone size are given by that table; D and trimming were obtained from the DNA. There are over 200,000 clones in the sample; under 85% occur only once, and roughly 1.3% lies in the top ten. This CDR3 region has 14 residues. V trimming: 1 base; J trimming: 5 bases; junction bases outside the gene matches: 5. Germline V gives CDR1 SGHNT, CDR2 YYREEE (reference sequence). The sequence came from a woman in her twenties or thirties with COVID-19, enrolled during active disease. J is TRBJ2-7 and V is TRBV5-4; 8 bases agree with TRBD1. Sequenced sample: peripheral blood. The CDR3 sequence is CASSLRQGSDEQYF. DNA for the CDR3: TGTGCCAGCAGCTTGAGACAGGGGTCTGACGAGCAGTACTTC.